What follows is one TCR beta chain and its context. The target antigen is unknown. The data were obtained in a study of cytomegalovirus exposure and HLA in healthy donors. The V end was cut by 0 bases, the J end by 0 bases, with 7 bases between. This CDR3 spans 15 amino acids. From germline, CDR1 is SGHTA and CDR2 FQGNSA. General study points: The authors listed roughly 150 TCR beta chains as cytomegalovirus-associated.

In nominal health when sampled, donors likely had unrecorded immune exposures nonetheless. In the PCR, 60 Vbeta and 13 Jbeta primers were used. The data were produced by immunoSEQ multiplex PCR, yet TCRdb's version contains in-frame clones alone and is incomplete. The table has roughly 150,000 clones, around 80% seen once; the top ten hold 2% to 2.5%. Sequencing was performed on PBMCs. The sequence came from a boy between 2 and 15 years old in good health and CMV-seronegative. The chain couples TRBV7-2 to TRBJ2-3, with no clear D. The CDR3 coding sequence is TGTGCCAGCAGCTTAGCCTGGCGGAGCACAGATACGCAGTATTTT. It codes for CASSLAWRSTDTQYF.